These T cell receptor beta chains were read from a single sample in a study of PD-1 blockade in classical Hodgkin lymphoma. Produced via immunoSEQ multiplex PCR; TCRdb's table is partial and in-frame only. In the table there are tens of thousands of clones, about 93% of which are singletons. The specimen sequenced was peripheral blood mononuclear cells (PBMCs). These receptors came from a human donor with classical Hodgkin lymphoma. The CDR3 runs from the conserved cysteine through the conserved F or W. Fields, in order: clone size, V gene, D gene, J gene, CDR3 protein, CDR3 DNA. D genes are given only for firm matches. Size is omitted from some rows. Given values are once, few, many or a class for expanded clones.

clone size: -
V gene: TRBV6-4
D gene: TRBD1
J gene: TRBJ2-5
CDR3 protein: CASSDPRQGRIETQYF
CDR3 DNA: TGTGCCAGCAGTGACCCCCGACAGGGAAGGATTGAGACCCAGTACTTC

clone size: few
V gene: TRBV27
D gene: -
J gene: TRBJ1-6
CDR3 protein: CASSGGGPLHF
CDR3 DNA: TGTGCCAGCAGCGGCGGGGGGCCCCTCCACTTT

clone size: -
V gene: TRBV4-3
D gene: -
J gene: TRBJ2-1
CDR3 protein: CASSQVGEGNEQFF
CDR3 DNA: TGCGCCAGCAGCCAAGTGGGGGAAGGCAATGAGCAGTTCTTC

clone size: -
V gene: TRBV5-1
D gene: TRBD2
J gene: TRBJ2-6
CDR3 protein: CASSLFLAGVSGANVLTF
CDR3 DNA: TGCGCCAGCAGCTTGTTTCTCGCGGGGGTCTCTGGGGCCAACGTCCTGACTTTC

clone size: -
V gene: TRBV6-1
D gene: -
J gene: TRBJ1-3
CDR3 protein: CASSELRVPSGNTIYF
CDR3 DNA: TGTGCCAGCAGTGAATTGAGGGTGCCCTCTGGAAACACCATATATTTT

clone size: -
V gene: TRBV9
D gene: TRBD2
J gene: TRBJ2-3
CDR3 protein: CASTAGGGRTDTQYF
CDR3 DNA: TGTGCCAGCACAGCGGGAGGGGGGCGCACAGATACGCAGTATTTT

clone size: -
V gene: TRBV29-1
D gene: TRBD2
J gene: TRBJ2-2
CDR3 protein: CSVVGSGRGPNTGELFF
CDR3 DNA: TGCAGCGTTGTAGGAAGCGGGAGGGGTCCCAACACCGGGGAGCTGTTTTTT

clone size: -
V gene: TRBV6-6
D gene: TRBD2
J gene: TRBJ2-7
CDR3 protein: CASRQTGGVFYEQYF
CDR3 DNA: TGTGCCAGCCGTCAAACGGGGGGTGTGTTTTACGAGCAGTACTTC

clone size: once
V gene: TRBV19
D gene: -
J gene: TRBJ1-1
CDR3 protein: CASQGSPGAFF
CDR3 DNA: TGTGCCAGTCAGGGGTCCCCTGGGGCTTTCTTT

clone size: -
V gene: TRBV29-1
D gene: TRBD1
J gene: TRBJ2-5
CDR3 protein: CSVERQGEETQYF
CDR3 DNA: TGCAGCGTTGAACGACAGGGGGAAGAGACCCAGTACTTC

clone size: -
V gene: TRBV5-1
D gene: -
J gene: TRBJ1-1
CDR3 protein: CASSLVYGANTEAFF
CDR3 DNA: TGCGCCAGCAGCTTGGTTTATGGGGCGAACACTGAAGCTTTCTTT

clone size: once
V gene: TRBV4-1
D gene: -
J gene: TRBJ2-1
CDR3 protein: CASSQGLQGYNEQFF
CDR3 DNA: TGCGCCAGCAGCCAAGGGCTACAGGGCTACAATGAGCAGTTCTTC

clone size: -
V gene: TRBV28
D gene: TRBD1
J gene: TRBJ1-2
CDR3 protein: CASSSGQGYGYTF
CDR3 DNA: TGTGCCAGCAGTTCGGGACAGGGCTATGGCTACACCTTC

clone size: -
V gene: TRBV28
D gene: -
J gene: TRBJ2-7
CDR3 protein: CASSLTLAREQYF
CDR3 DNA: TGTGCCAGCAGTCTAACGCTAGCACGCGAGCAGTACTTC

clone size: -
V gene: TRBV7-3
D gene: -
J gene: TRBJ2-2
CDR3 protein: CASSPTGANTGELFF
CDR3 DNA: TGTGCCAGCAGCCCTACTGGGGCGAACACCGGGGAGCTGTTTTTT

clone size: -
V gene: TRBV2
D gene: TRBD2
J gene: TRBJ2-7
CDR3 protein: CASSEAGLAGGGQYF
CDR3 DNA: TGTGCCAGCAGTGAAGCAGGGCTAGCGGGTGGCGGGCAGTACTTC

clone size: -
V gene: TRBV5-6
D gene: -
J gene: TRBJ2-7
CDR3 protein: CASSPLGLTYEQYF
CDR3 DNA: TGTGCCAGCAGCCCCCTGGGGCTAACTTACGAGCAGTACTTC

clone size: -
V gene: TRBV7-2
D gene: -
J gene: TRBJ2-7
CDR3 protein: CASSSRGSLSYEQYF
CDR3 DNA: TGTGCCAGCAGCTCCCGAGGGAGCCTCTCCTACGAGCAGTACTTC

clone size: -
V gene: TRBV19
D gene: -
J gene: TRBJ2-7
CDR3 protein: CASRGTPSYEQYF
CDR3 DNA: TGTGCCAGTCGGGGGACCCCCTCCTACGAGCAGTACTTC

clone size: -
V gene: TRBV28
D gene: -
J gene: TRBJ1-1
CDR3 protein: CASTVDMWSTEAFF
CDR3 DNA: TGTGCCAGCACCGTGGACATGTGGAGCACTGAAGCTTTCTTT

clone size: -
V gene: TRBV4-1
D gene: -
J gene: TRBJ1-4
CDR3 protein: CASSQEWLTVVQNEKLFF
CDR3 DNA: TGCGCCAGCAGCCAAGAATGGCTCACCGTGGTTCAAAATGAAAAACTGTTTTTT

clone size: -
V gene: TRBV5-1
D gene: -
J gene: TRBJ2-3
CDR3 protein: CASSESSKNTDTQYF
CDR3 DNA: TGCGCCAGCAGCGAGTCTAGTAAGAACACAGATACGCAGTATTTT

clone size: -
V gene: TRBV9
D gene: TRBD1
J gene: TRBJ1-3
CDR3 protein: CASSQTGGGGNTIYF
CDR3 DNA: TGTGCCAGCAGCCAGACAGGGGGCGGTGGAAACACCATATATTTT

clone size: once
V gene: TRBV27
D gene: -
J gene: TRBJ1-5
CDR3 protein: CASSPVWTDYYSNQPQHF
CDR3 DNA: TGTGCCAGCAGTCCGGTATGGACAGATTATTATAGCAATCAGCCCCAGCATTTT